This passage covers 29 T cell receptor beta chains from one sample sequenced in a study of blood T cell repertoires in COVID-19. Some clones are missing from TCRdb's copy, which holds only in-frame ones; the method was immunoSEQ multiplex PCR. The table shows more than 40,000 clones, with nearly 90% occurring only once. The sequenced material came from peripheral blood. These receptors were collected from a man aged 55 to 70 with acute or convalescent COVID-19.

The CDR3 DNA reads as TGTGCCAGTAGTATAATCGGACAGGGCGGCACTGAAGCTTTCTTT. Translating gives CASSIIGQGGTEAFF. The chain joins TRBV19 to TRBJ1-1, with TRBD1 matching over 8 bases. Unmatched junction bases numbered 6, after V lost 2 bases and J lost 4 bases. In germline, CDR1 is LNHDA, CDR2 SQIVND (reference sequence). There are 15 residues in the CDR3.

The chain recombines TRBV5-4 with TRBJ1-1; the D is unclear. The V end lost 0 bases, the J end lost 0 bases, and 9 bases lay between the germline ends. Germline V gene lookup returns CDR1 SGHNT and CDR2 YYREEE (reference sequence). The CDR3 sequence is 15 residues long. The CDR3 nucleotides are TGTGCCAGCAGCTTGGCCGTCAGGATGAACACTGAAGCTTTCTTT. Its protein product is CASSLAVRMNTEAFF.

V gene TRBV6-6 combines with J gene TRBJ2-7; TRBD2 aligns across 9 bases. CDR1 and CDR2 (germline): MNHNY, SVGAGI (reference sequence). V was clipped by 4 bases and J by 1 base; unmatched bases: 5. The CDR3 runs to 15 residues. The CDR3 protein is CASSSQRGVSYEQYF. The CDR3 nucleotides are TGTGCCAGCAGTTCTCAGCGGGGGGTATCCTACGAGCAGTACTTC.

The chain is built from TRBV11-1 and TRBJ2-5; 10 positions match TRBD1. V lost 5 bases, J lost 4 bases, and 4 bases stayed unmatched. There are 14 residues in the CDR3. Per the germline V gene, CDR1 is SGHAT and CDR2 is FQDESV (reference sequence). The CDR3 loop is CASSARDRGETQYF. CDR3 bases: TGTGCCAGCAGCGCCCGGGACAGGGGAGAGACCCAGTACTTC.

V usage is TRBV24-1 and J usage is TRBJ2-3, with D unresolved. Germline CDR1 and CDR2: KGHDR and SFDVKD. V was clipped by 0 bases and J by 0 bases, with 6 bases between them. The length of the CDR3 is 15 residues. The CDR3 loop reads CATSDLAVSTDTQYF. In nucleotides, the CDR3 is TGTGCCACCAGTGATTTGGCAGTCAGCACAGATACGCAGTATTTT.

The chain combines TRBV7-2 with TRBJ2-2; D gene unclear. From germline, CDR1 is SGHTA and CDR2 FQGNSA. CDR3 length: 15 amino acids. The V end was cut by 6 bases, the J end by 0 bases, with 11 bases between. The CDR3: CASSLSQANTGELFF. For the CDR3, the DNA is TGTGCCAGCAGTCTGTCGCAGGCGAACACCGGGGAGCTGTTTTTT.

This sequence joins TRBV19 and TRBJ1-2; D is uncertain. CDR1 LNHDA and CDR2 SQIVND come from the germline V gene (reference sequence). Between the trimmed V and J ends, which lost 4 bases and 4 bases, there was a span of 13 bases. The CDR3 totals 14 residues. As DNA, the CDR3 is TGTGCCAGTAGTAGTATGAGCCAATCCTATGGCTACACCTTC. Amino acids: CASSSMSQSYGYTF.

The V and J genes are TRBV2 and TRBJ1-5; possibly TRBD1 for D (6 bases). The ends were cut back, 5 bases at V and 11 bases at J, with 16 bases in the middle. The CDR3 is made up of 13 amino acids. Germline V lookup: CDR1 SNHLY, CDR2 FYNNEI. CDR3 protein: CASSFDRQGSQHF. In nucleotides, the CDR3 is TGTGCCAGCAGTTTCGACAGGCAAGGGTCCCAGCATTTT.

The V gene is TRBV27, the J gene TRBJ1-1; D is undetermined. CDR1 is MNHEY, CDR2 SMNVEV, per germline (reference sequence). Trimming shortened V by 2 bases and J by 7 bases, and 11 bases separated the two germline ends. The CDR3 consists of 13 residues. The CDR3 sequence: CASSLMGKVEAFF. The CDR3, as DNA: TGTGCCAGCAGTTTAATGGGCAAGGTTGAAGCTTTCTTT.

V gene TRBV12-3 or TRBV12-4 combines with J gene TRBJ1-1, with D perhaps matching TRBD1 (5 bases). V lost 2 bases and J lost 5, with 9 bases in between. The CDR3 covers 13 residues. This CDR3 is CASSLQGPTEAFF. Here the CDR3 DNA reads TGTGCCAGCAGTTTACAGGGTCCTACTGAAGCTTTCTTT.

This chain uses TRBV30 with TRBJ1-3, with 7 bases identical to TRBD1. Trimming at V came to 5 bases and at J to 2 bases, leaving 3 bases not matched to a gene. The germline V gene encodes CDR1 GTSNPN and CDR2 SVGIG (reference sequence). The CDR3 totals 13 residues. The CDR3 protein is CAWGTAAGNTIYF. The CDR3 bases are TGTGCCTGGGGGACAGCTGCTGGAAACACCATATATTTT.

CDR3 sequence reads: CASSLGGGGFYEQYF. The CDR3, as DNA: TGTGCCAGCAGCTTAGGCGGGGGGGGATTTTACGAGCAGTACTTC. The rearrangement links TRBV7-8 to TRBJ2-7; 9 bases agree with TRBD2. CDR1 is SGHVS and CDR2 is FQNEAQ in the germline V gene. The V segment lost 1 base and the J segment 4 bases; nucleotides outside the gene matches: 5. CDR3 length: 15 residues.

The genes are TRBV3-1 (or the pseudogene TRBV3-2) and TRBJ2-3, with 8 bases fitting TRBD1. The CDR3 is made up of 21 amino acids. CDR1 and CDR2 (germline): LGHDT, YNNKEL (reference sequence). After removal of 2 bases from V and 0 bases from J, the junction contained 19 bases not matched to a gene. The CDR3 DNA follows: TGTGCCAGCAGCCAAAGCCCGATCGTATGGGCAGGGGGCTCTAGCACAGATACGCAGTATTTT. Translated: CASSQSPIVWAGGSSTDTQYF.

The chain combines TRBV10-1 with TRBJ1-1; TRBD1 is a possible D gene (5 bases). CDR1 is WNHNN, CDR2 SYGVQD, per germline (reference sequence). V was cut by 3 bases and J by 2 bases, with 16 bases left in between. The CDR3 is made up of 16 amino acids. The chain's CDR3 is CASSDTGGTGNTEAFF. The DNA for the CDR3 is TGCGCCAGCAGTGATACCGGAGGGACGGGAAACACTGAAGCTTTCTTT.

The rearrangement uses TRBV6-6 and TRBJ1-1; D is perhaps TRBD1 (6 bases). The CDR3 totals 13 residues. CDR1 and CDR2 from the germline V gene are MNHNY and SVGAGI (reference sequence). V lost 5 bases, J lost 5 bases, and 12 bases lay in between. CDR3 residues: CASSPGAGTEAFF. CDR3 sequence (DNA): TGTGCCAGCAGTCCAGGGGCTGGGACTGAAGCTTTCTTT.

The chain uses TRBV28 and TRBJ2-3; 10 bases align to TRBD2. The CDR3 runs 17 residues. Germline lookup yields CDR1 MDHEN and CDR2 SYDVKM. J lost 2 bases, V lost 6 bases, and 11 bases had no gene match. CDR3 in DNA: TGTGCCAGCAGGCGTGGGGGGCTAGCGGGGGACACAGATACGCAGTATTTT. This encodes CASRRGGLAGDTDTQYF.

The chain recombines TRBV3-1 (or the pseudogene TRBV3-2) with TRBJ1-4; D is unresolved. Germline lookup yields CDR1 LGHDT and CDR2 YNNKEL (reference sequence). The CDR3 has 15 amino acids. V was pared by 0 bases and J by 1 base, with 6 bases between. The CDR3 region is CASSQETVTNEKLFF. The CDR3 DNA is TGTGCCAGCAGCCAAGAAACAGTAACTAATGAAAAACTGTTTTTT.

The chain joins TRBV29-1 to TRBJ1-2, with 9 bases identical to TRBD1. With 6 bases clipped from V and 4 bases from J, the junction kept 12 bases outside the gene matches. CDR1 is SQVTM, CDR2 ANQGSEA, per germline. This CDR3 spans 15 amino acids. DNA of the CDR3: TGCAGCGTGGCCCCTACGACAGGGGGTGGCTATGGCTACACCTTC. Its protein is CSVAPTTGGGYGYTF.

The chain employs TRBV7-2 and TRBJ2-1; D gene uncertain. This CDR3 is 15 amino acids long. V was trimmed by 5 bases and J by 0 bases, leaving 11 bases between them. The V gene's germline CDR1 is SGHTA and CDR2 FQGNSA. This CDR3 reads CASSHSSASYNEQFF. CDR3 coding DNA: TGTGCCAGCAGCCATTCCAGCGCCTCCTACAATGAGCAGTTCTTC. Using reference TRBV7-2 and TRBJ2-1 for the parts outside the CDR3, the full variable domain is GAGVSQSPSNKVTEKGKDVELRCDPISGHTALYWYRQSLGQGLEFLIYFQGNSAPDKSGLPSDRFSAERTGGSVSTLTIQRTQQEDSAVYLCASSHSSASYNEQFFGPGTRLTVL.

This chain uses TRBV27 with TRBJ2-5, with TRBD1 matching over 7 bases. The CDR3 spans 12 residues. With V trimmed by 5 bases and J by 3 bases, 0 bases remained unmatched. CDR1 MNHEY and CDR2 SMNVEV come from the germline V gene (reference sequence). CDR3 region: CASSGTEETQYF. DNA of the CDR3: TGTGCCAGCAGTGGGACAGAAGAGACCCAGTACTTC.

V usage is TRBV7-2 and J usage is TRBJ2-7, with unresolved D. The V and J ends lost 4 bases and 4 bases respectively, with 8 bases between them. This CDR3 spans 12 amino acids. CDR1 is SGHTA and CDR2 is FQGNSA in the germline V gene. The CDR3 coding sequence is TGTGCCAGCAGCTCTTTGCGATACGAGCAGTACTTC. Amino acids: CASSSLRYEQYF. Combining the CDR3 with reference TRBV7-2 and TRBJ2-7 gives the whole variable domain GAGVSQSPSNKVTEKGKDVELRCDPISGHTALYWYRQSLGQGLEFLIYFQGNSAPDKSGLPSDRFSAERTGGSVSTLTIQRTQQEDSAVYLCASSSLRYEQYFGPGTRLTVT.

The V call is TRBV7-2, the J call TRBJ1-6, with TRBD1 matching 9 bases. Germline-derived CDR1 and CDR2 are SGHTA and FQGNSA. The CDR3 sequence is 16 residues long. V shed 1 base and J 9 bases; nucleotides not matched to a gene: 7. DNA of the CDR3: TGTGCCAGCAGCTTAGGGAGGACAGGGGCCGGTTCACCCCTCCACTTT. It specifies CASSLGRTGAGSPLHF.

CDR3 DNA sequence: TGTGCCAGCAGCCGACTCCAGGGGTCCCCCTACGAGCAGTACTTC. Its protein is CASSRLQGSPYEQYF. The genes are TRBV14 and TRBJ2-7; perhaps TRBD1 as D (6 bases). Trimming pared 4 bases from V and 2 bases from J, leaving 15 bases between. Germline CDR1 SGHDN, CDR2 FVKESK. CDR3 length: 15 amino acids. The complete variable domain, with remaining parts taken from reference TRBV14 and TRBJ2-7, reads EAGVTQFPSHSVIEKGQTVTLRCDPISGHDNLYWYRRVMGKEIKFLLHFVKESKQDESGMPNNRFLAERTGGTYSTLKVQPAELEDSGVYFCASSRLQGSPYEQYFGPGTRLTVT.

This clone has a single count. V and J are TRBV9 and TRBJ1-2, with TRBD1 matching over 11 bases. Per germline, CDR1 SGDLS and CDR2 YYNGEE. V shed 0 bases and J 8 bases; nucleotides not matched to a gene: 3. This CDR3 has 14 residues. Here the CDR3 DNA reads TGTGCCAGCAGCGTAGGGACAGGGGGCCAGGGCTACACCTTC. Its translation is CASSVGTGGQGYTF.

V is TRBV5-1 and J is TRBJ1-1; tentatively, D is TRBD1 (5 bases). Germline lookup yields CDR1 SGHRS and CDR2 YFSETQ. V gave up 5 bases and J gave up 6 bases, with 17 bases separating them. The CDR3 spans 14 residues. The CDR3: CASRPGSLQAEAFF. The CDR3 DNA reads TGCGCCAGCAGACCTGGCAGCCTACAGGCTGAAGCTTTCTTT.

The J gene is TRBJ1-5, the V gene TRBV4-3; a weak D match, TRBD1 (5 bases). Germline values: CDR1 LGHNA, CDR2 YSLEER. The CDR3 spans 17 residues. V was cut by 0 bases and J by 0 bases, with 12 bases left in between. The CDR3 loop reads CASSQDTRVNSNQPQHF. DNA of the CDR3: TGCGCCAGCAGCCAAGATACCAGGGTTAATAGCAATCAGCCCCAGCATTTT.

This clone was counted between two and nine times. This rearrangement joins TRBV5-3 to TRBJ1-2, with a tentative D call TRBD1 (5 bases). Being an ORF, TRBV5-3 has a function that is uncertain. This CDR3 has 14 residues. V gave up 3 bases and J gave up 1 base, with 10 bases separating them. CDR3 residues: CARSWGGVNYGYTF. CDR3 coding DNA: TGTGCCAGAAGCTGGGGCGGGGTTAACTATGGCTACACCTTC.

The chain combines TRBV25-1 with TRBJ1-1; 10 bases agree with TRBD1. Trimming took 6 bases from V and 1 from J; bases not matched to a gene: 2. This CDR3 comprises 14 residues. Looked up from germline, CDR1 is MGHDK and CDR2 is SYGVNS. For the CDR3, the DNA is TGTGCCAGCAGGACAGGGGGCGGGAACACTGAAGCTTTCTTT. Translated, it gives CASRTGGGNTEAFF.

The chain's CDR3 is CASSSPETGGGEDGYTF. In nucleotides, the CDR3 is TGTGCCAGCAGTTCTCCTGAAACAGGGGGAGGCGAGGATGGCTACACCTTC. V is TRBV5-6 and J is TRBJ1-2; 8 nucleotides match TRBD1. Germline V lookup: CDR1 SGHDT, CDR2 YYEEEE. The CDR3 length is 17 residues. The J segment lost 6 bases and the V segment lost 5 bases, leaving 18 bases of the junction unmatched.